This T cell receptor beta chain stems from a study of metastatic and nonmetastatic thyroid tumors (TCRdb year 2020). As for the study more broadly: Repertoires from peripheral blood and from tumor or nodule tissue samples of malignant and benign thyroid patients were compared.

No patient had received any treatment before thyroid surgery. The study retrospectively analysed patient clinical samples collected from about 2012 to 2019 using T-cell receptor beta sequencing. The junction carries 4 bases between V and J, which are trimmed by 4 bases and 7 bases respectively. Via the germline V gene, CDR1 is MNHNS and CDR2 SASEGT. The CDR3 goes from the cysteine to the phenylalanine over 11 residues. Just the 33-base CDR3 DNA is kept, in frame starting at base 1. The receptor library was made with PCR. For sequencing, an Illumina HiSeq 4000 was employed. High-throughput sequencing was used to profile the CDR3 region of the TCR beta-chain in every patient. As for the original processing: A classifier to discriminate distant-metastatic papillary thyroid cancer patients was built from CDR3 differences across clinicopathological groups. To measure repertoire diversity the researchers used the Shannon index, while the Morisita-Horn index served to gauge how similar the tumor and blood repertoires were. TCRdb applied fastp at Q25 and MiXCR to the public reads, then kept only in-frame beta chains. TCRdb, not the authors, supplied the V and J calls. The sample contains roughly 58,000 clones, 4% to 5% of them found a single time. The top ten clones comprise around 20% of the sample.

General findings and caveats noted by the study authors: TCR beta diversity was reported as significantly higher in malignant tumors than in benign nodules, in both blood and tumor samples.

Details on this clone: Which antigen it targets is not known. Per-base qualities were not stored, and no clone one base away is much larger.

The chain uses TRBV6-1 and TRBJ1-4; the D gene is unclear. The sequenced sample was blood. The source is a female donor with papillary thyroid cancer or a benign thyroid nodule (not recorded which). Some clones in this sample may be carry-over from other donors' samples. In nucleotide form, the sequence is TGTGCCAGCAGTGGGATTGAAAAACTGTTTTTT. This sequence encodes CASSGIEKLFF.